This T cell receptor beta chain appears in the sequencing data of a study of OX40 agonist ivuxolimab in advanced cancers. The overall study: Patient treatment consisted of intravenous ivuxolimab administration every 2 weeks at 0.01 to 10 mg/kg.

This CDR3 has 16 residues. Germline lookup yields CDR1 SNHLY and CDR2 FYNNEI. V was shortened by 7 bases and J by 1 base, with 17 bases between the two germline ends. On this clone: Its matching antigen is unknown.

The protocol was immunoSEQ multiplex PCR, while the TCRdb copy is restricted to in-frame clones and leaves out a portion. The sample has around 45,000 clones; around 80% are singletons. Broader study findings: Certain nonresponding patients likewise had low normalized T-cell clonal expansion. In CD8+ T cells, expanded clones were on average more numerous than in CD4+.

V is TRBV2 and J is TRBJ2-1; a weak D match, TRBD2 (6 bases). The sequencing here drew on CD4+ or CD8+ T cells sorted from blood, taken in a trial of the OX40 agonist ivuxolimab. The TCR comes from an adult with an advanced solid tumor such as melanoma, head and neck, liver or kidney cancer. The CDR3 nucleotides read TGTGCCAGCAAAAGAGAGGGCGGGACTTCCTACAATGAGCAGTTCTTC. The encoded protein is CASKREGGTSYNEQFF.